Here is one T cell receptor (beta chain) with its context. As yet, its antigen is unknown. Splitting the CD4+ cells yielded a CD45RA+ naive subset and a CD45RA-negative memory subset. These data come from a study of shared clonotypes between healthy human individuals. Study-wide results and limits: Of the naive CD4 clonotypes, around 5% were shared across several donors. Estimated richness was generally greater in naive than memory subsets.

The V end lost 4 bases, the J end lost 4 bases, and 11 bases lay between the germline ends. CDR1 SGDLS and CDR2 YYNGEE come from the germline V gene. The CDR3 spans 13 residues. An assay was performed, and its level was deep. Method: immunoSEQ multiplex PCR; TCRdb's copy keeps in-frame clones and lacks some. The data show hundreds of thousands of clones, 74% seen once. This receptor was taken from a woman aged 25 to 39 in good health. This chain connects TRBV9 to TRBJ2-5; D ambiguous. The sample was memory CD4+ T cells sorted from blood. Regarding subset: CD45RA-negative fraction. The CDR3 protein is CASSPSWGETQYF. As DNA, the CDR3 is TGTGCCAGCAGCCCCTCGTGGGGAGAGACCCAGTACTTC.